This TCR beta chain was profiled in a study of CD8 T cells in Susac syndrome. Negative isolation was used for CD8+ and CD4+ T cells, and FACS enrichment was applied to TEMRA cells. V was shortened by 5 bases and J by 12 bases, with 16 bases between the two germline ends. This CDR3 has 12 residues. The authors reverse transcribed roughly 0.5 to 1 ug RNA with random hexamers. TCRdb passed the immunoSEQ multiplex PCR reads through MiXCR, listing each CDR3 protein once. The sample contains 140,000 to 150,000 distinct CDR3 sequences, 85% to 95% of which appear only once. The V and J genes are TRBV12-3 or TRBV12-4 and TRBJ1-2; tentatively, D is TRBD1 (5 bases). The receptor's source is a human donor with multiple sclerosis. The sample was CD4+ T cells from PBMCs. The CDR3 DNA follows: TGTGCCAGCAGTCCAGGGTTAGGTCTTCACACCTTC. It translates to CASSPGLGLHTF.